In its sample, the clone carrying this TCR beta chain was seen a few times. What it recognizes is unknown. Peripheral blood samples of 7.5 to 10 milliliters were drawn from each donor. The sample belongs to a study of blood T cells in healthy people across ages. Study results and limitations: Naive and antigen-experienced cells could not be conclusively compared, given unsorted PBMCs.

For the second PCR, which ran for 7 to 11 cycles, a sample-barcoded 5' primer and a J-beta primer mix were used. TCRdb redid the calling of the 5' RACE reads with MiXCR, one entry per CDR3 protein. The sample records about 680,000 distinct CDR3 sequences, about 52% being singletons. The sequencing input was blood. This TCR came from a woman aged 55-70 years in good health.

This CDR3 reads CSARDLQAGEKLFF. As DNA, the CDR3 is TGCAGTGCTAGAGATCTGCAGGCTGGTGAAAAACTGTTTTTT. V gene TRBV20-1 combines with J gene TRBJ1-4; unclear D gene. The CDR3 loop spans 14 amino acids. CDR1 and CDR2 (germline): DFQATT, SNEGSKA (reference sequence). Trimming took off 0 bases at V and 7 bases at J, with 12 bases between the two ends.